This T cell receptor (beta chain) was retrieved from a study of T cell repertoires in cytomegalovirus infection. Background on the study: CMV infection together with matching HLA type was indicated by public TCR beta signatures.

CDR3 length equals 14 residues. V lost 6 bases, J lost 4 bases, and 16 bases lay in between. Germline V CDR1 and CDR2: MNHEY, SVGEGT. Study observations and caveats: It was HLA-C-restricted CMV-specific TCR beta clonotypes that dominated the response ex vivo.

TCRdb reprocessed the reads with MiXCR, giving one entry per CDR3 protein. The data show about 150,000 distinct CDR3 sequences, 23% seen once. With regard to this clonotype: The antigen is unknown.

The sequenced material came from PBMCs. The sequence was collected from a human donor in good health (CMV status not recorded). Some clones in this sample may be carry-over from other donors' samples. The chain is built from TRBV6-2 or TRBV6-3 and TRBJ2-7; no clear D. The CDR3 reads CASRAPIWPYEQYF. DNA for the CDR3: TGTGCCAGCAGAGCTCCGATCTGGCCATACGAGCAGTACTTC.